This TCR beta chain was found in a study of technical replicates of blood from a few donors. Some clones are missing from TCRdb's copy, which holds only in-frame ones; the method was immunoSEQ multiplex PCR. Here the sample spans about 68,000 clones, about 97% being singletons. The CDR3 is made up of 13 amino acids. The V end lost 7 bases, the J end lost 3 bases, and 12 bases lay between the germline ends. Germline CDR1 and CDR2: MNHNS and SASEGT. The rearrangement joins TRBV6-1 to TRBJ1-1; a weak D match, TRBD1 (6 bases). This TCR was recovered from a human donor in good health. The sample taken for sequencing was T cells isolated from PBMCs. DNA for the CDR3: TGTGCCAGCAAGCAGGGGCTTGACACTGAAGCTTTCTTT. This translates into CASKQGLDTEAFF.